This is a list of T cell receptor beta chains from one sample in a study of blood T cell repertoires in COVID-19. The protocol was immunoSEQ multiplex PCR, while the TCRdb copy is restricted to in-frame clones and leaves out a portion. The table includes 450,000 to 600,000 clones, 87% detected once. The sequencing input was PBMCs or T cells enriched from blood (not recorded which). The receptor set was obtained from a young woman who had recovered from COVID-19. The CDR3 runs from the conserved cysteine through the conserved F or W. The order of the fields is D gene, clone size, J gene, V gene, CDR3 DNA, CDR3 protein. The D gene is left open where the match is weak. Size is omitted from some rows. Given values are once, few, many or a class for expanded clones.

d_call: TRBD1
clone_size: -
j_call: TRBJ2-3
v_call: TRBV5-1
cdr3_nt: TGCGCCAGCAGCTTGATGTTCGGGCGGACAGGGGAGGCAGATACGCAGTATTTT
cdr3_aa: CASSLMFGRTGEADTQYF

d_call: TRBD1
clone_size: -
j_call: TRBJ1-2
v_call: TRBV28
cdr3_nt: TGTGCCAGCAGTTTCACAGGGGGCATTAGCTACACCTTC
cdr3_aa: CASSFTGGISYTF

d_call: TRBD1
clone_size: -
j_call: TRBJ1-2
v_call: TRBV18
cdr3_nt: TGTGCCAGCTCACTGGGACAGGGGTATGGCTACACCTTC
cdr3_aa: CASSLGQGYGYTF

d_call: TRBD1
clone_size: -
j_call: TRBJ2-5
v_call: TRBV2
cdr3_nt: TGTGCCAGCAGGGACAGGGGAAAGACCCAGTACTTC
cdr3_aa: CASRDRGKTQYF

d_call: -
clone_size: -
j_call: TRBJ2-4
v_call: TRBV4-2
cdr3_nt: TGTGCCAGCAGCCAAGGGCAGTTTCAGTACTTC
cdr3_aa: CASSQGQFQYF

d_call: -
clone_size: -
j_call: TRBJ2-2
v_call: TRBV4-2
cdr3_nt: TGTGCCAGCAGCCGTAGGACATTACGGGGGGCGAGGGGCGGGGAGCTGTTTTTT
cdr3_aa: CASSRRTLRGARGGELFF

d_call: TRBD1
clone_size: -
j_call: TRBJ2-2
v_call: TRBV13
cdr3_nt: TGTGCCAGCAGCTTAGTTCACCAGCAGGGGGTCACCGGGGAGCTGTTTTTT
cdr3_aa: CASSLVHQQGVTGELFF

d_call: -
clone_size: -
j_call: TRBJ1-3
v_call: TRBV5-1
cdr3_nt: TGCGCCAGCAGCTTGGTTGGGGGAGGCGGAAACACCATATATTTT
cdr3_aa: CASSLVGGGGNTIYF

d_call: -
clone_size: -
j_call: TRBJ2-5
v_call: TRBV3-1/TRBV3-2
cdr3_nt: TGTGCCAGCAGCCAAGATCACGGGACCCAGTACTTC
cdr3_aa: CASSQDHGTQYF

d_call: -
clone_size: -
j_call: TRBJ2-1
v_call: TRBV2
cdr3_nt: TGTGCCAGCAGTGAGAGGCAGGGGAAGGGCGACGAGCAGTTCTTC
cdr3_aa: CASSERQGKGDEQFF

d_call: TRBD1
clone_size: -
j_call: TRBJ1-2
v_call: TRBV7-2
cdr3_nt: TGTGCCAGCAGCTTGGACAGGATCACCTTC
cdr3_aa: CASSLDRITF

d_call: -
clone_size: -
j_call: TRBJ2-5
v_call: TRBV7-2
cdr3_nt: TGTGCCAGCAGCTTAGTATCGACTACCCAAGAGACCCAGTACTTC
cdr3_aa: CASSLVSTTQETQYF

d_call: TRBD1
clone_size: once
j_call: TRBJ1-1
v_call: TRBV3-1/TRBV3-2
cdr3_nt: TGTGCCAGCAGCCCCAAGATGGGACAGTACACTGAAGCTTTCTTT
cdr3_aa: CASSPKMGQYTEAFF

d_call: -
clone_size: -
j_call: TRBJ1-4
v_call: TRBV19
cdr3_nt: TGTGCCGCCAAGGCCAGCGCAACTAATGAAAAACTGTTTTTT
cdr3_aa: CAAKASATNEKLFF

d_call: -
clone_size: -
j_call: TRBJ1-2
v_call: TRBV30
cdr3_nt: TGTGCCTGGAGCCCACCAGGCCGAGGGTACTATGGCTACACCTTC
cdr3_aa: CAWSPPGRGYYGYTF

d_call: TRBD1
clone_size: -
j_call: TRBJ2-5
v_call: TRBV30
cdr3_nt: TGTGCCTGGAGTGTCTCTCGAACAGGGGCGCAAGAGACCCAGTACTTC
cdr3_aa: CAWSVSRTGAQETQYF

d_call: -
clone_size: -
j_call: TRBJ1-3
v_call: TRBV9
cdr3_nt: TGTGCCAGCAGCCCTGAAACAGACTCTGGAAACACCATATATTTT
cdr3_aa: CASSPETDSGNTIYF

d_call: TRBD1
clone_size: -
j_call: TRBJ1-4
v_call: TRBV28
cdr3_nt: TGTGCCAGCAGTACGACAGGGTTTAATGAAAAACTGTTTTTT
cdr3_aa: CASSTTGFNEKLFF

d_call: TRBD1
clone_size: -
j_call: TRBJ2-2
v_call: TRBV7-8
cdr3_nt: TGTGCCAGCAGTACTCCGGGACAGGGGTTAAGCGGGGAGCTGTTTTTT
cdr3_aa: CASSTPGQGLSGELFF

d_call: -
clone_size: -
j_call: TRBJ1-4
v_call: TRBV5-8
cdr3_nt: TGTGCCAGCAGCTCCGGTCAGGCAACTAATGAAAAACTGTTTTTT
cdr3_aa: CASSSGQATNEKLFF

d_call: -
clone_size: -
j_call: TRBJ1-2
v_call: TRBV28
cdr3_nt: TGTGCCAGCAGTTTGGGCCAGGCAGATGGCTACACCTTC
cdr3_aa: CASSLGQADGYTF

d_call: -
clone_size: -
j_call: TRBJ1-6
v_call: TRBV13
cdr3_nt: TGTGCCAGCAGCTCCCTTGGGAGCTCCTATAATTCACCCCTCCACTTT
cdr3_aa: CASSSLGSSYNSPLHF

d_call: TRBD1
clone_size: few
j_call: TRBJ1-3
v_call: TRBV29-1
cdr3_nt: TGCAGCGCCATAGGGCCAACGGACAGGGCTGACACCATATATTTT
cdr3_aa: CSAIGPTDRADTIYF

d_call: TRBD2
clone_size: -
j_call: TRBJ2-2
v_call: TRBV9
cdr3_nt: TGTGCCAGCAGCCTCAGAAGCGGGGGGGCTTGGGACACCGGGGAGCTGTTTTTT
cdr3_aa: CASSLRSGGAWDTGELFF

d_call: -
clone_size: -
j_call: TRBJ1-1
v_call: TRBV11-2
cdr3_nt: TGTGCCAGCAGCTTAGGCCAGAAAACTGAAGCTTTCTTT
cdr3_aa: CASSLGQKTEAFF

d_call: -
clone_size: -
j_call: TRBJ1-1
v_call: TRBV6-5
cdr3_nt: TGTGCCAGCGGAAAGGGGCTTGAAGCTTTCTTT
cdr3_aa: CASGKGLEAFF

d_call: -
clone_size: -
j_call: TRBJ2-1
v_call: TRBV7-8
cdr3_nt: TGTGCCAGCAGCTTAGGGGGGCTCCCCTACAATGAGCAGTTCTTC
cdr3_aa: CASSLGGLPYNEQFF

d_call: -
clone_size: -
j_call: TRBJ1-1
v_call: TRBV7-2
cdr3_nt: TGTGCCAGCAGCCTCAAATCAGGGTTCACTGAAGCTTTCTTT
cdr3_aa: CASSLKSGFTEAFF

d_call: TRBD1
clone_size: -
j_call: TRBJ1-4
v_call: TRBV2
cdr3_nt: TGTGCCAGCAACCCGGACAGGTCGGACGAAAAACTGTTTTTT
cdr3_aa: CASNPDRSDEKLFF

d_call: TRBD1
clone_size: -
j_call: TRBJ1-1
v_call: TRBV28
cdr3_nt: TGTGCCAGCAGTTTATTGGGGTCGCTCGTGGGACAGAGGAACACTGAAGCTTTCTTT
cdr3_aa: CASSLLGSLVGQRNTEAFF

d_call: -
clone_size: -
j_call: TRBJ1-1
v_call: TRBV19
cdr3_nt: TGTGCCAGTAGTATTAACGGTTATGAAGCTTTCTTT
cdr3_aa: CASSINGYEAFF

d_call: -
clone_size: -
j_call: TRBJ1-2
v_call: TRBV9
cdr3_nt: TGTGCCAGCAGCGCGTCGACAGAAAACTATGGCTACACCTTC
cdr3_aa: CASSASTENYGYTF

d_call: -
clone_size: -
j_call: TRBJ1-5
v_call: TRBV24-1
cdr3_nt: TGTGCCACCCGTCGGGGGGCAGGGCGCTATCAGCCCCAGCATTTT
cdr3_aa: CATRRGAGRYQPQHF

d_call: TRBD1
clone_size: once
j_call: TRBJ2-1
v_call: TRBV19
cdr3_nt: TGTGCCAGTAGTATTGAAGGCGGGGACAGGGGATTCCACAATGAGCAGTTCTTC
cdr3_aa: CASSIEGGDRGFHNEQFF

d_call: -
clone_size: -
j_call: TRBJ2-1
v_call: TRBV5-6
cdr3_nt: TGTGCCAGCAGCTCCAGAAACTGGGTGGGCCCACTTACCTACAATGAGCAGTTCTTC
cdr3_aa: CASSSRNWVGPLTYNEQFF

d_call: -
clone_size: -
j_call: TRBJ1-2
v_call: TRBV5-1
cdr3_nt: TGCGCCAGCAGCTTAAGGGGTACAGGGAACTATGGCTACACCTTC
cdr3_aa: CASSLRGTGNYGYTF

d_call: TRBD1
clone_size: -
j_call: TRBJ1-2
v_call: TRBV19
cdr3_nt: TGTGCCAGTCGGACAGGACCTAACTATGGCTACACCTTC
cdr3_aa: CASRTGPNYGYTF

d_call: TRBD1
clone_size: -
j_call: TRBJ1-2
v_call: TRBV7-9
cdr3_nt: TGTGCCAGCAGCTTAGGGGACAGGGTACATGGCTACACCTTC
cdr3_aa: CASSLGDRVHGYTF

d_call: -
clone_size: -
j_call: TRBJ2-3
v_call: TRBV24-1
cdr3_nt: TGTGCCACCAGTGATTTGACGGTAGCGGGCACAGATACGCAGTATTTT
cdr3_aa: CATSDLTVAGTDTQYF

d_call: -
clone_size: many
j_call: TRBJ1-2
v_call: TRBV7-9
cdr3_nt: TGTGCCAGCATCCAAACCACAGGGAGCTCATACTATGGCTACACCTTC
cdr3_aa: CASIQTTGSSYYGYTF

d_call: -
clone_size: -
j_call: TRBJ2-7
v_call: TRBV6-1
cdr3_nt: TGTGCCAGCAGTGAAGGTGGGCAACAGGTATACGACGAGCAGTACTTC
cdr3_aa: CASSEGGQQVYDEQYF

d_call: TRBD2
clone_size: -
j_call: TRBJ2-5
v_call: TRBV7-2
cdr3_nt: TGTGCCAGCAGCCGCGGGACTAGCGGGGAAGAGACCCAGTACTTC
cdr3_aa: CASSRGTSGEETQYF

d_call: TRBD2
clone_size: -
j_call: TRBJ2-1
v_call: TRBV7-2
cdr3_nt: TGTGCCAGCAGCTTGACCCAGCGGGGGGGTTACAATGAGCAGTTCTTC
cdr3_aa: CASSLTQRGGYNEQFF

d_call: TRBD1
clone_size: once
j_call: TRBJ2-4
v_call: TRBV5-1
cdr3_nt: TGCGCCAGCAGCCGAACGGACAGGAGGTCCAAAAACATTCAGTACTTC
cdr3_aa: CASSRTDRRSKNIQYF

d_call: TRBD2
clone_size: -
j_call: TRBJ2-3
v_call: TRBV5-1
cdr3_nt: TGCGCCAGCAGCTTGGAGGGTAGCGGGGGGGCAGATACGCAGTATTTT
cdr3_aa: CASSLEGSGGADTQYF

d_call: -
clone_size: -
j_call: TRBJ1-2
v_call: TRBV7-2
cdr3_nt: TGTGCCAGCAGCTTAACGGTCAGGGGCTATGGCTACACCTTC
cdr3_aa: CASSLTVRGYGYTF

d_call: TRBD1
clone_size: -
j_call: TRBJ2-1
v_call: TRBV6-5
cdr3_nt: TGTGCCAGCAGTTCCTCCCTGGACAGGGGGGATGAGCAGTTCTTC
cdr3_aa: CASSSSLDRGDEQFF

d_call: TRBD1
clone_size: -
j_call: TRBJ1-2
v_call: TRBV3-1/TRBV3-2
cdr3_nt: TGTGCCAGCAGCCTCGGGGGACAGTCATCTGGCTACACCTTC
cdr3_aa: CASSLGGQSSGYTF

d_call: -
clone_size: -
j_call: TRBJ1-2
v_call: TRBV30
cdr3_nt: TGTGCCTGGAGGTCCAGGGATGGTTATGGCTACACCTTC
cdr3_aa: CAWRSRDGYGYTF

d_call: -
clone_size: -
j_call: TRBJ1-2
v_call: TRBV6-1
cdr3_nt: TGTGCCAGCAGTGAAGCGAGAGCAGGGGTCTATGGCTACACCTTC
cdr3_aa: CASSEARAGVYGYTF

d_call: -
clone_size: -
j_call: TRBJ2-7
v_call: TRBV25-1
cdr3_nt: TGTGCCACCGCAACAGGGAACATCGAGCAGTACTTC
cdr3_aa: CATATGNIEQYF

d_call: -
clone_size: once
j_call: TRBJ1-1
v_call: TRBV5-1
cdr3_nt: TGCGCCAGCAGCTTGGGGAGCACTGAAGCTTTCTTT
cdr3_aa: CASSLGSTEAFF

d_call: -
clone_size: -
j_call: TRBJ2-2
v_call: TRBV13
cdr3_nt: TGTGCCAGCAGCTTACAGAGCGCCGGGGAGCTGTTTTTT
cdr3_aa: CASSLQSAGELFF

d_call: -
clone_size: -
j_call: TRBJ1-1
v_call: TRBV29-1
cdr3_nt: TGCAGCGCACAACCTCGGGACAAAAACACTGAAGCTTTCTTT
cdr3_aa: CSAQPRDKNTEAFF